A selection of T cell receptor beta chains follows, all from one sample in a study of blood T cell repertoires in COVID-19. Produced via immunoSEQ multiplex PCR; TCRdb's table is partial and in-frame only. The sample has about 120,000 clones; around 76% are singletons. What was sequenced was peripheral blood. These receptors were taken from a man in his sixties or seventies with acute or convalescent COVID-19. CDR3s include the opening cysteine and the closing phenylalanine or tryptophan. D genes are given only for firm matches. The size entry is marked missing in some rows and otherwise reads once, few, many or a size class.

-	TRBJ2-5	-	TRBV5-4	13	TGTGCCAGCAGCTTGGGGCTCCAAGAGACCCAGTACTTC	CASSLGLQETQYF
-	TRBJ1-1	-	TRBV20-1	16	TGCAGTGCTAGTGCAGGGGCGCGGGCCCCGGACGCTGAAGCTTTCTTT	CSASAGARAPDAEAFF
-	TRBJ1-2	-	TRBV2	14	TGTGCCAGCAGGGGGGACACATTTAACTATGGCTACACCTTC	CASRGDTFNYGYTF
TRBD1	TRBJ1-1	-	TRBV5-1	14	TGCGCCAGCAGCTTCCAGGGGGAGAACACTGAAGCTTTCTTT	CASSFQGENTEAFF
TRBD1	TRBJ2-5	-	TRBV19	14	TGTGCCAGTAGTCGACTGACAGGGGAAGAGACCCAGTACTTC	CASSRLTGEETQYF
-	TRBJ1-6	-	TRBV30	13	TGTGCCTGGAGAGAGCAACATAATTCACCCCTCCACTTT	CAWREQHNSPLHF
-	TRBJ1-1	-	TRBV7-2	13	TGTGCCAGCAGCTACAGGGTAGGAACTGAAGCTTTCTTT	CASSYRVGTEAFF
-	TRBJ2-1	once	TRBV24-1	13	TGTGCCACCAGTGATTTGTGGGAGTTTGGGCAGTTCTTC	CATSDLWEFGQFF
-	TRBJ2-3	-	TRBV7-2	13	TGTGCCAGCAGCTGGGAACGGGATCTAGCGCAGTATTTT	CASSWERDLAQYF
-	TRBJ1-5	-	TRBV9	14	TGTGCCAGCAGCCGAGGGGAGGGTCGTCAGCCCCAGCATTTT	CASSRGEGRQPQHF
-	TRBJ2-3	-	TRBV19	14	TGTGCCACCACAGGGTTAAGGGAATCGGATACGCAGTATTTT	CATTGLRESDTQYF
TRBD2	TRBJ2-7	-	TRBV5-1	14	TGCGCCAGCACCCCTCGCGGGGGTTCCTACGAGCAGTACTTC	CASTPRGGSYEQYF
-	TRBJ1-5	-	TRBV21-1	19	TGTGCCAGCACCCAAGGGGACAGGGGGGCGTTTTTTTGCAATCAGCCCCAGCATTTT	CASTQGDRGAFFCNQPQHF
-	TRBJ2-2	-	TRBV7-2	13	TGTGCCAGCAGCACAGGGAAAACCGGGGAGCTGTTTTTT	CASSTGKTGELFF
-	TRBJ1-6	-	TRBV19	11	TGTGCCAGTAGGGGCCCGTGGTCCCTCCACTTT	CASRGPWSLHF
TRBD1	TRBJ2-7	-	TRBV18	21	TGTGCCAGCTCACCCCTCGGACAGGGGGCTCAAGGTTATGAGGCGAGCTACGAGCAGTACTTC	CASSPLGQGAQGYEASYEQYF
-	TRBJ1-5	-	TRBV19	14	TGTGCCAGTCCGCCGGCGGTGGGCAATCAGCCCCAGCATTTT	CASPPAVGNQPQHF
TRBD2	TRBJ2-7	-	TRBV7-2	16	TGTGCCAGCAGTCAGCGGGGGGCTGCTCTCTCCTACGAGCAGTACTTC	CASSQRGAALSYEQYF
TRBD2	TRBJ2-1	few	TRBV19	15	TGTGCCAGTAGTATAGCGAGCGGGGGCGTTGGGGAGCAGTTCTTC	CASSIASGGVGEQFF
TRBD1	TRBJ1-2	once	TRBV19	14	TGTGCCAGTAGAATGGACAGGACTAACTATGGCTACACCTTC	CASRMDRTNYGYTF
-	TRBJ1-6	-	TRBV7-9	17	TGTGCCAGCAGCCCAGATAGGCAAAGCGCCTATAATTCACCCCTCCACTTT	CASSPDRQSAYNSPLHF
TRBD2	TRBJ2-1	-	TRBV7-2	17	TGTGCCAGCAGCTTAGATCCAGCGGGGGGGCTGATGGATGAGCAGTTCTTC	CASSLDPAGGLMDEQFF
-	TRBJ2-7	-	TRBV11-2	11	TGTGCCAGCAGCCCTTCGGGGGAGCAGTACTTC	CASSPSGEQYF
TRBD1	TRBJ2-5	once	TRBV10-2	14	TGCGCCACCGAGGACAGGGCGGGCCAAGAGACCCAGTACTTC	CATEDRAGQETQYF
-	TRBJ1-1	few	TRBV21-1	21	TGTGCCAGCAGCAAATCCCGACGCCCGGGACAGGGGGCGGGGAGGGACACTGAAGCTTTCTTT	CASSKSRRPGQGAGRDTEAFF
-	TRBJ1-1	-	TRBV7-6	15	TGTGCCAGCAGCTTAGTACGTGCGGAGAACACTGAAGCTTTCTTT	CASSLVRAENTEAFF
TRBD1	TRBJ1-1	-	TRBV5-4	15	TGTGCCAGCAGCCGGAACAGGGGAGTGAACACTGAAGCTTTCTTT	CASSRNRGVNTEAFF
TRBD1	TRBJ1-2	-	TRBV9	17	TGTGCCAGCAGCGTAGGGGGGGACAGCATTTCGATCTATGGCTACACCTTC	CASSVGGDSISIYGYTF
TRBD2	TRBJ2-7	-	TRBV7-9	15	TGTGCCAGCAGCTTCTCTAGCGGGGGGCCGGCCGAGCAGTACTTC	CASSFSSGGPAEQYF
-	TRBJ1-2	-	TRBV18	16	TGTGCCAGCTCACCTCGTTCAGGGGCGCGCCCCTATGGCTACACCTTC	CASSPRSGARPYGYTF
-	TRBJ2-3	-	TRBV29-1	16	TGCAGCGTTGATCCCCCGGACACAACTAGCACAGATACGCAGTATTTT	CSVDPPDTTSTDTQYF
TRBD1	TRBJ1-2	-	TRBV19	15	TGTGCCAGTAGTGCCCAGGGACAGTTCAACTATGGCTACACCTTC	CASSAQGQFNYGYTF
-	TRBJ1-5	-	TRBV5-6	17	TGTGCCAGCAGTTGGGCGGGGGGGGCAAGCCCCGGACGGTACCAGCATTTT	CASSWAGGASPGRYQHF
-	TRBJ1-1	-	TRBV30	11	TGTGCCTGGAAAGGGGTCACTGAAGCTTTCTTT	CAWKGVTEAFF
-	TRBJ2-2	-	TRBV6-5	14	TGTGCCAGCCAAGGGACAACGAACACCGGGGAGCTGTTTTTT	CASQGTTNTGELFF
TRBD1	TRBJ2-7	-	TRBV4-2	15	TGTGCCAGCAGCGACACAGGGGGCGGCTCCTACGAGCAGTACTTC	CASSDTGGGSYEQYF
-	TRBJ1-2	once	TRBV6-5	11	TGTGCCAGCTCTTCCTACTATGGCTACACCTTC	CASSSYYGYTF
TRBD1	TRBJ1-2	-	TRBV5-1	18	TGCGCCAGCAGCTTACAACCCGGACAGGGGAGTTCCCTATATGGCTACACCTTC	CASSLQPGQGSSLYGYTF
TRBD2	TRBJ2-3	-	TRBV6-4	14	TGTGCCAGCAGTGAAAACGGGGGGATAGATACGCAGTATTTT	CASSENGGIDTQYF
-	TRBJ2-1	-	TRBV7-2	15	TGTGCCAGCAGCTTAGCCGGCGACAGTAACAATGAGCAGTTCTTC	CASSLAGDSNNEQFF